This TCR beta chain was found in a study of cytomegalovirus exposure and HLA in healthy donors (dated by TCRdb to about 2017). About the study as a whole: In an earlier analysis of approximately 500 of the donors, approximately 300 Gb of sequence data and about 110 million unique TCR beta sequences from some 170 million T cells were reported. The study aimed to test whether cataloging public T cell receptors could reveal signatures of past pathogen exposure. An early release covering just under 650 HLA-typed donors comprised roughly 300 gigabases of sequencing data and tens of millions of unique TCR sequences. An earlier analysis of approximately 640 of the donors applied high-throughput TCR beta sequencing to assess whether each TCR beta V gene segment acted as functional or pseudogenic. A separate validation cohort of some 130 different subjects was used in addition to the approximately 640-subject first cohort. To predict cytomegalovirus infection status, the study brought together high-throughput TCR immunosequencing, statistical association of individual TCRs with disease status, and machine learning. Genome-wide SNP genotypes for about 65% of the roughly 700 donors were used in a later genetic analysis, which treated that subset as a discovery cohort. Both class I and class II loci were covered by HLA typing, at four-digit resolution. A later analysis re-examined previously published TCR beta repertoires from 600 to 700 donors and added high-resolution HLA genotyping to investigate patterns of TCR occurrence. Every discovery cohort repertoire had been produced on one sequencing platform. The T cell repertoires of 666 subjects were profiled by immunosequencing and related to cytomegalovirus serostatus. Among under 450 genotyped donors of the cohort, an average of approximately 240,000 unique TCR beta nucleotide sequences were sequenced per donor, 15% to 20% of them non-productive. Rather than using new phenotypic data, the later analysis identified candidate immune exposures from TCR beta sequences and from how often those sequences occurred across donors. Donor age, sex, ethnicity and CMV serostatus were compiled alongside the repertoire data. Several DR-DQ haplotypes were handled as single units for association and clustering because linkage in the cohort was strong. The number of donors typed differed by locus, with roughly 620-640 for A, B, C, DRB1 and DQB1, approximately 500 for DQA1, about 610 for DPA1, and roughly 450 for DPB1. Among the roughly 410 genotyped donors, around 81% belonged to the genetic ancestry cluster associated with self-reported Caucasian donors.

The cohort was made up of about 670 healthy bone marrow donors. Cohort members were all nominally healthy when sampled, although unrecorded immune exposures were likely present. The donor was CMV seronegative and belonged to the group of several hundred seronegative cohort members. Every donor gave a peripheral blood sample, and the peripheral blood mononuclear cells from that sample were used for TCR beta sequencing. The Qiagen DNeasy Blood Extraction Kit was used to extract genomic DNA from the blood cell samples. About this clone: Its antigen remains unidentified.

Trimming removed 3 bases from V and 7 bases from J, leaving 10 bases between the germline ends. CDR1 and CDR2 are drawn from the germline V gene: MDHEN, SYDVKM. The CDR3 numbers 12 residues from cysteine through phenylalanine. The DNA shown is the 36-base CDR3, in frame from base 1. Study-wide findings and limitations: An association between a missense DCLRE1C variant and V-gene and J-gene trimming of TCR beta chains was found in a later genetic analysis and replicated in an independent cohort. Roughly uniform sequencing depth across donors was assumed in presence/absence analyses, although this assumption may not hold. In the study, some 160 TCR beta chains were listed as associated with cytomegalovirus. A further reported finding was that TCR beta sequences accurately predicted the HLA-A and HLA-B alleles for most subjects in the first cohort. A later genetic analysis reported fewer N-insertions in productive TCRs among donors in an Asian-associated ancestry cluster than the approximately 700-donor mean. In an earlier analysis of approximately 590 of the donors, most TCR beta V segments were observed in productive rearrangements about 90% or about 30% of the time, broadly matching IMGT annotations. Most TCR sequences were observed very rarely across donors, whereas some public TCRs were present in many individuals. Assigning TCR associations to individual alleles was difficult when HLA alleles, especially DR and DQ, strongly co-occurred. Three of the identified cytomegalovirus-associated TCR beta chains were confirmed in vitro to be specific for cytomegalovirus antigens. According to a later analysis, parvovirus B19, influenza, CMV and Epstein-Barr virus appeared linked to several top co-occurrence clusters. According to the authors, the approach could potentially be generalized to other disease states and immunological phenotypes. According to a later analysis, TCR association rates differed among HLA loci, with DRB1 alleles showing the most associated TCRs and HLA-C alleles showing the fewest. A later analysis found that most CMV-associated TCR beta chains appeared HLA-restricted, with HLA associations seemingly driven largely by CMV exposure. A group of highly shared sequence variants was considered likely to be a technical artifact of the sequencing pipeline. Compared with equally common non-associated chains, HLA-associated TCR beta chains in a later analysis were more clonally expanded and had lower generation probabilities. Because the 87-base-pair reads could not distinguish some IMGT-functional V segments, including TRBV6-2 and TRBV6-3, those segments were excluded. The classifier was reported to diagnose cytomegalovirus status with high specificity and sensitivity in both the original cohort and the validation cohort. Because counts were too low, approximately 15 rarely observed V segments, including chromosome 9 orphons, were excluded from the earlier analysis of several hundred of the donors. The only immune exposure information available for the cohort was CMV serostatus. A later analysis associated roughly 17,000 TCR beta sequences with specific HLA alleles at a false discovery rate of 0.05. Linkage disequilibrium might explain the correlated functional status among segregating V segments, but an unknown experimental factor could not be ruled out. Because some donors lacked HLA typing at each locus, the association tests relied only on the typed subset. In this cohort, only TCR beta chains were sequenced, and detectable features were limited by the absence of alpha or paired-chain data.

Libraries were constructed by the immunoSEQ multiplex PCR assay. A mixture of 60 forward primers for TCR Vbeta segments and 13 reverse primers for TCR Jbeta segments was used in the multiplex PCR. Amplification of the CDR3 region of rearranged TCR beta genes was performed with a multiplex PCR assay on genomic DNA. The amplified TCR beta libraries were sequenced on the Illumina HiSeq System as 87-base-pair reads. The source study handled its data this way. Across the roughly 670 repertoires, a later analysis counted tens of millions of unique TCR beta chains, 9.5 million to 12 million of which were shared by at least two donors. A nearest-neighbor algorithm error-corrected the raw reads and collapsed the reads into unique sequences, merging closely related sequences to remove PCR and sequencing errors. CDR3 sequences were aligned to IMGT reference sequences to assign V, D and J gene segments. For a sequence to be retained, a match of at least six nucleotides to both a V gene segment and a J gene segment was required. Rearrangements were called productive when the CDR3 lacked stop codons and stayed in frame with V and J; all others were non-productive. CDR3 was defined by IMGT convention, running from the second conserved V-encoded cysteine to the conserved J-encoded phenylalanine. The earlier analysis of 500 to 600 of the donors excluded sequences that lacked an unambiguous match to a single V gene segment. In an earlier analysis of roughly 600 of the donors, a V segment was called functional when productive rearrangements were above 56.7%, and segregating when the standard deviation between donors exceeded 5%. A statistical classification framework was built for diagnosing cytomegalovirus status from the catalog of TCR beta chain sequences. V and J gene assignment, in a later analysis, came from comparing TCR nucleotide sequences with IMGT/GENE-DB human TR gene sequences. Using the TCRdist pipeline, a later analysis assigned CDR3 sequences along with most-parsimonious VDJ recombination scenarios. In a later analysis, each TCR beta chain was defined by its CDR3 amino acid sequence together with its V-gene family, and reads without a unique V-gene family were excluded. To address suspected cross-contamination and a sequencing artifact, a later analysis removed around 590 highly shared, low-generation-probability nucleotide sequences. In a later analysis, a clonal expansion index was calculated for each public chain from normalized within-repertoire ranks of inferred template counts. A later analysis computed generation probabilities with a VDJ recombination model fitted to out-of-frame rearrangements, and checked the results against IGoR. Hypergeometric tests were used in a later analysis to score TCR-TCR, TCR-HLA and TCR-CMV co-occurrence, with a repertoire-size bias correction applied to the TCR pairs. False discovery rates were estimated in a later analysis by permuting HLA or CMV assignments 20 times. In a later analysis, co-occurring TCRs were grouped with DBSCAN, and TCRdist sequence similarity was added when clustering was performed within HLA-allele-positive subsets. Repertoires with fewer than 30,000 or more than 120,000 public chains were left out of co-occurrence clustering, as were a few repertoires with anomalous nucleotide sharing. As stored in TCRdb, this immuneACCESS dataset retains in-frame rearrangements with V and J assigned. A fraction of the clones does not appear; measured against another copy, unresolved V genes explain less than half of the discrepancy, and the remainder lacks a known reason. V, J and clone size are those of that table, while D and trimming were read from the DNA. The sample's table lists a count of 75,000 to 100,000 clones. The ten largest make up over 1.2% of the sample.

Recombination connected TRBV28 to TRBJ2-7; no D segment can be confidently identified. Material for sequencing was PBMCs. This TCR was sampled from a woman aged 60-70 years in good health and CMV-seronegative. The nucleotide sequence is given as TGTGCCAGCAGTTTTAGTAAGTCGGAGCAGTACTTC. It specifies CASSFSKSEQYF.